Each of the 18 T cell receptor beta chains below was sequenced from the same sample in a study of regulatory T cells in long-lasting Graves disease. Time point reported: newly diagnosed GD, antithyroid drugs for less than 3 months. The authors made the TCR library using RNA they extracted from PBMCs. For TCR beta, libraries came from iRepertoire HTBI primers and Arm-PCR of CDR3 regions. TCRdb used MiXCR to reprocess the multiplex PCR reads, holding one entry per CDR3 protein. The repertoire consists of 500,000 or so distinct CDR3 sequences, with around 16% occurring once and the leading ten covering approximately 25%. These data are also associated with another study on T cells in Graves' hyperthyroidism and ophthalmopathy.

Specimen: peripheral blood mononuclear cells (PBMCs), collected at new diagnosis, from a patient treated with antithyroid drugs. These receptor sequences come from a woman between 40 and 65 years old with Graves disease.

This clonotype was seen many times. V gene TRBV12-3 or TRBV12-4 combines with J gene TRBJ1-2; 10 bases are shared with TRBD1. Trimming took 3 bases from V and 0 from J; bases not matched to a gene: 7. The length of the CDR3 is 17 residues. The CDR3 sequence: CASSFGTGATANYGYTF. CDR3 in DNA: TGTGCCAGCAGTTTTGGGACAGGGGCCACCGCTAACTATGGCTACACCTTC.

The rearrangement links TRBV2 to TRBJ1-2; D is perhaps TRBD1 (6 bases). The CDR3 has 15 residues. The V end lost 7 bases, the J end lost 1 base, and 16 bases lay between the germline ends. Looked up from germline, CDR1 is SNHLY and CDR2 is FYNNEI. The CDR3: CASTLGGSNNYGYTF. The CDR3 DNA reads as TGTGCCAGCACTCTTGGGGGCAGTAATAACTATGGCTACACCTTC.

This clonotype was seen a few times. The V call is TRBV29-1, the J call TRBJ1-5; 11 bases are a match to TRBD1. Germline trimming cut 4 bases from V and 7 bases from J; bases unmatched to any gene: 0. Germline CDR1 is SQVTM and CDR2 is ANQGSEA. This CDR3 has 12 residues. This CDR3 reads CSVGTGGQPQHF. The DNA of the CDR3 is TGCAGCGTTGGGACAGGGGGCCAGCCCCAGCATTTT.

This clonotype was picked up many times. The gene calls are TRBV18 and TRBJ2-3; D uncertain. This CDR3 has 16 residues. Per the germline V gene, CDR1 is KGHSH and CDR2 is LQKENI. Trimming pared 0 bases from V and 1 base from J, leaving 11 bases between. The DNA of the CDR3 is TGTGCCAGCTCACCACCTTCCGGCTCCCGCACAGATACGCAGTATTTT. Its protein is CASSPPSGSRTDTQYF.

V gene TRBV7-9 combines with J gene TRBJ2-1; 7 bases are a match to TRBD1. V lost 2 bases and J lost 5; bases outside the gene matches: 6. CDR3 length: 15 amino acids. The V gene's germline CDR1 is SEHNR and CDR2 FQNEAQ (reference sequence). CDR3 residues: CASSLRRTGHNEQFF. The DNA of the CDR3 is TGTGCCAGCAGCTTAAGACGGACAGGCCACAATGAGCAGTTCTTC. The variable domain in full, completed from reference TRBV7-9 and TRBJ2-1, reads DTGVSQNPRHKITKRGQNVTFRCDPISEHNRLYWYRQTLGQGPEFLTYFQNEAQLEKSRLLSDRFSAERPKGSFSTLEIQRTEQGDSAMYLCASSLRRTGHNEQFFGPGTRLTVL.

The V gene is TRBV19, the J gene TRBJ2-1; 12 bases match TRBD2. After removal of 4 bases from V and 13 bases from J, the junction contained 14 bases not matched to a gene. The CDR3 is 16 amino acids. Germline CDR1 LNHDA, CDR2 SQIVND (reference sequence). The CDR3 DNA reads TGTGCCAGTAGTACGCAACTAGCGGGGGGACCCCGAGATCAGTTCTTC. Translation gives CASSTQLAGGPRDQFF.

This clonotype has just a few counts. A much larger clone differs by one base, so this may be a read error. This chain joins TRBV12-3 or TRBV12-4 and TRBJ2-7; 10 nucleotides match TRBD1. Trimming cost V 7 bases and J 2 bases; bases outside gene matches: 8. CDR3 length equals 15 residues. Written as DNA, the CDR3 is TGTGCCAGCACCCTCGAGACAGGGGGCCCCTACGAGCAGTACTTC. Protein sequence: CASTLETGGPYEQYF.

The chain employs TRBV5-1 and TRBJ1-5, with D unresolved. V was clipped by 2 bases and J by 7 bases, with 10 bases between them. Germline loops: CDR1 SGHRS, CDR2 YFSETQ. The CDR3 is made up of 13 amino acids. This CDR3 reads CASSLGGPQPQHF. The CDR3 DNA reads TGCGCCAGCAGCTTAGGAGGACCACAGCCCCAGCATTTT. The complete variable domain, with remaining parts taken from reference TRBV5-1 and TRBJ1-5, reads KAGVTQTPRYLIKTRGQQVTLSCSPISGHRSVSWYQQTPGQGLQFLFEYFSETQRNKGNFPGRFSGRQFSNSRSEMNVSTLELGDSALYLCASSLGGPQPQHFGDGTRLSIL.

This clonotype showed up many times. For the CDR3, the DNA is TGCGCCAGCAGCTGGACAGGGGACTATCGGGATGAGCAGTTCTTC. Protein: CASSWTGDYRDEQFF. The chain couples TRBV5-1 to TRBJ2-1; TRBD1 aligns across 9 bases. The V gene end was trimmed by 3 bases and the J gene end by 8 bases; junction bases not matched to a gene: 9. This CDR3 contains 15 residues. The germline V gene has CDR1 SGHRS and CDR2 YFSETQ. Together with reference TRBV5-1 and TRBJ2-1, the CDR3 gives the full variable domain: KAGVTQTPRYLIKTRGQQVTLSCSPISGHRSVSWYQQTPGQGLQFLFEYFSETQRNKGNFPGRFSGRQFSNSRSEMNVSTLELGDSALYLCASSWTGDYRDEQFFGPGTRLTVL.

V and J are TRBV2 and TRBJ2-1; 11 bases agree with TRBD2. The germline V gene has CDR1 SNHLY and CDR2 FYNNEI. The CDR3 totals 17 residues. The V segment lost 0 bases and the J segment 6 bases; nucleotides outside the gene matches: 7. The CDR3 nucleotides are TGTGCCAGCAGTGAAGCGTTATCTAGCGGGGGGTTCAATGAGCAGTTCTTC. It is translated as CASSEALSSGGFNEQFF. The full variable domain, rest sourced from reference TRBV2 and TRBJ2-1, is EPEVTQTPSHQVTQMGQEVILRCVPISNHLYFYWYRQILGQKVEFLVSFYNNEISEKSEIFDDQFSVERPDGSNFTLKIRSTKLEDSAMYFCASSEALSSGGFNEQFFGPGTRLTVL.

This clonotype has ten or more counts. The chain joins TRBV2 to TRBJ2-7, with 8 bases that match TRBD1. There are 18 residues in the CDR3. V shed 3 bases, J shed 6 bases, and the junction held 19 bases outside the gene matches. The germline CDR1 and CDR2 sequences are SNHLY and FYNNEI. The DNA of the CDR3 is TGTGCCAGCAGTGAGAATAGGCAGGGGGCAACCTCAGGGTCCGAGCAGTACTTC. This gives the protein CASSENRQGATSGSEQYF.

This clonotype was counted at least ten times. The chain couples TRBV6-1 to TRBJ2-7; D is perhaps TRBD1 (6 bases). The ends were cut back, 6 bases at V and 6 bases at J, with 21 bases in the middle. The CDR3 contains 15 residues. The germline V gene has CDR1 MNHNS and CDR2 SASEGT. For the CDR3, the DNA is TGTGCCAGCAGCTACGGACCACAGGGTTTAGGCGAGCAGTACTTC. It is translated as CASSYGPQGLGEQYF.

This clonotype was seen at least ten times. The chain joins TRBV18 to TRBJ2-5; D not resolved. The CDR3 covers 13 residues. V shed 4 bases and J shed 5 bases, with 11 bases lying between them. CDR1 KGHSH and CDR2 LQKENI come from the germline V gene. DNA for the CDR3: TGTGCCAGCTCACTCACCCGGCTTGAGACCCAGTACTTC. Protein sequence: CASSLTRLETQYF.

This clonotype was recorded at least ten times. The chain recombines TRBV7-9 with TRBJ2-7; 9 bases line up with TRBD1. Trimming took 5 bases from V and 0 from J; bases not matched to a gene: 8. Germline V gives CDR1 SEHNR, CDR2 FQNEAQ (reference sequence). This CDR3 region has 16 residues. The CDR3 region is CASSVTTGGRSYEQYF. The CDR3 nucleotides are TGTGCCAGCAGCGTAACAACAGGGGGCCGCTCCTACGAGCAGTACTTC.

This clonotype was picked up many times. This chain joins TRBV6-5 and TRBJ2-5, with 7 bases aligning to TRBD2. The germline V gene encodes CDR1 MNHEY and CDR2 SVGAGI. V was pared by 4 bases and J by 7 bases, with 6 bases of the junction left unmatched. The CDR3 is 13 residues long. The CDR3 coding sequence is TGTGCCAGCAGTTGGGCGGGAGCTGGGACCCAGTACTTC. This sequence encodes CASSWAGAGTQYF.

This clonotype was detected ten times or more. The rearrangement joins TRBV5-6 to TRBJ2-3, with 8 nucleotides matching TRBD1. Germline V gene lookup returns CDR1 SGHDT and CDR2 YYEEEE. The CDR3 loop spans 16 amino acids. V trimming: 0 bases; J trimming: 3 bases; junction bases outside the gene matches: 6. Written as DNA, the CDR3 is TGTGCCAGCAGCTTGGGCTGGACAGGGAGTACAGATACGCAGTATTTT. Its protein is CASSLGWTGSTDTQYF.

This clonotype was seen repeatedly, ten times or more. The chain carries TRBV13 and TRBJ1-1; D is perhaps TRBD1 (6 bases). Trimming removed 5 bases at V and 3 bases at J, with 16 bases between. The CDR3 runs 15 residues. In germline, CDR1 is PRHDT, CDR2 FYEKMQ (reference sequence). The CDR3 nucleotides are TGTGCCAGCAGCCGACCCGGGACAACCTACACTGAAGCTTTCTTT. It encodes CASSRPGTTYTEAFF.

This clonotype was seen only a few times. The chain combines TRBV6-1 with TRBJ2-5, with 8 bases that match TRBD1. The CDR3 runs to 14 residues. Germline V gene lookup returns CDR1 MNHNS and CDR2 SASEGT. V was clipped by 6 bases and J by 2 bases; unmatched bases: 5. Written as DNA, the CDR3 is TGTGCCAGCAGGCCGACAGGGGTACAAGAGACCCAGTACTTC. Amino acids: CASRPTGVQETQYF.